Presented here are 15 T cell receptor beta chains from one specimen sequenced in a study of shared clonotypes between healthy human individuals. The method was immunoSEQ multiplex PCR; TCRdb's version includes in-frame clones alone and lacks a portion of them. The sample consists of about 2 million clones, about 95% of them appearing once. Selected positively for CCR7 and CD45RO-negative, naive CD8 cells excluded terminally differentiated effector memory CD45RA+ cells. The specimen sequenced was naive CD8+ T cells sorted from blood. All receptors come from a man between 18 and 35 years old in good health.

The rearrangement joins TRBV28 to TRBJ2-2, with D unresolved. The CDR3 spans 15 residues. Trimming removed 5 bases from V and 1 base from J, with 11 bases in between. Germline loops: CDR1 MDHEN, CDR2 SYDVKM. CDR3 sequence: CASSLRRENTGELFF. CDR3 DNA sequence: TGTGCCAGCAGTCTAAGACGAGAGAACACCGGGGAGCTGTTTTTT.

In DNA, the CDR3 is TGTGCCAGCCTGCGCTCTCGGGAGATAACAGATACGCAGTATTTT. Translated: CASLRSREITDTQYF. The V and J genes are TRBV2 and TRBJ2-3, with D tentatively TRBD2 (6 bases). The V end lost 8 bases, the J end lost 3 bases, and 18 bases lay between the germline ends. This CDR3 region has 15 residues. Germline V lookup: CDR1 SNHLY, CDR2 FYNNEI.

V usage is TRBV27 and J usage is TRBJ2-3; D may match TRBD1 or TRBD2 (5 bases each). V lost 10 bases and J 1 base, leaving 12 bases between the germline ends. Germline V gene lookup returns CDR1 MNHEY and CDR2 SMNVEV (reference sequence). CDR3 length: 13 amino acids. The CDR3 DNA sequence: TGTGCCACCCCTAGAGGGGGCACAGATACGCAGTATTTT. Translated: CATPRGGTDTQYF.

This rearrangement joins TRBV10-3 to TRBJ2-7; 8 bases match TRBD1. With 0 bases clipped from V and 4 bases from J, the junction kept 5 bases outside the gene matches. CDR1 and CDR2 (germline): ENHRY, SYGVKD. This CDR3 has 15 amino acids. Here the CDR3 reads CAISESETGAYEQYF. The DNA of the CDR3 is TGTGCCATCAGTGAGTCGGAGACAGGGGCTTACGAGCAGTACTTC.

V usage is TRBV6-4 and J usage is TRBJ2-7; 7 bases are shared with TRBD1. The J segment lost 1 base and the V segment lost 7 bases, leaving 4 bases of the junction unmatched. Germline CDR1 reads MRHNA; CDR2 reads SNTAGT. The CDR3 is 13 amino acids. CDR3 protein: CASTPGQSYEQYF. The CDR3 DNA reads TGTGCCAGCACCCCGGGACAGTCCTACGAGCAGTACTTC.

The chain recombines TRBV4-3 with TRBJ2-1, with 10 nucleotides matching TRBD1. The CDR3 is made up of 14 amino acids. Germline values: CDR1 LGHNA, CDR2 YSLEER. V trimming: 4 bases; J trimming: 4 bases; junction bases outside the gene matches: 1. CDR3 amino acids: CASSPGQGYNEQFF. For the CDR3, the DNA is TGCGCCAGCAGCCCGGGACAGGGGTACAATGAGCAGTTCTTC.

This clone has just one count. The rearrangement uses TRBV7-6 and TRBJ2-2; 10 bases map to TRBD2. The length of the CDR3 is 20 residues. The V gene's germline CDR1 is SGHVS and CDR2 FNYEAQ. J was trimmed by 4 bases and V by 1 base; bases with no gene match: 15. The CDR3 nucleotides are TGTGCCAGCAGCTTAGGACTAGCGGGTTACGGCCCCCAGGGCACCGGGGAGCTGTTTTTT. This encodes CASSLGLAGYGPQGTGELFF.

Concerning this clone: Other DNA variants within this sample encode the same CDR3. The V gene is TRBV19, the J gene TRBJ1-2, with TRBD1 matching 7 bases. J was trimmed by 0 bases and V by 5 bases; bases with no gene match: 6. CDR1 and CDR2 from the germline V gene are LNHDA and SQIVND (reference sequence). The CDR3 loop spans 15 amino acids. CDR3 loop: CASSARQGSNYGYTF. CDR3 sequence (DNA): TGTGCCAGTAGTGCCCGACAGGGATCTAACTATGGCTACACCTTC. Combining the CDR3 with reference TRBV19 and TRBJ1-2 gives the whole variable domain DGGITQSPKYLFRKEGQNVTLSCEQNLNHDAMYWYRQDPGQGLRLIYYSQIVNDFQKGDIAEGYSVSREKKESFPLTVTSAQKNPTAFYLCASSARQGSNYGYTFGSGTRLTVV.

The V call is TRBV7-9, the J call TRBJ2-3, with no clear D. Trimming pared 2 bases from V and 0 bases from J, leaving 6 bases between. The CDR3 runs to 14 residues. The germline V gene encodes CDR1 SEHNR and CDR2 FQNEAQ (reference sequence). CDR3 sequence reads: CASSLPPSTDTQYF. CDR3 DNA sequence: TGTGCCAGCAGCTTACCTCCTAGCACAGATACGCAGTATTTT.

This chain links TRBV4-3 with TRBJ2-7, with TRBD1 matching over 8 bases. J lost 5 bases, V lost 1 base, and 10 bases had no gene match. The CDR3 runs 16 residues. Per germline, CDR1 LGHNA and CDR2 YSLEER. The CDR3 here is CASSQVLDRVSNEQYF. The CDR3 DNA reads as TGCGCCAGCAGCCAAGTTCTGGACAGGGTATCTAACGAGCAGTACTTC.

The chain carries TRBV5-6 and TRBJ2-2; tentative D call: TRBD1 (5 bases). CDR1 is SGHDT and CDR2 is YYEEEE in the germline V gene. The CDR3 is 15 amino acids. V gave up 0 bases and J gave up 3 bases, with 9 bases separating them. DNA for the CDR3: TGTGCCAGCAGCTTGGGGGGCTCGTACACCGGGGAGCTGTTTTTT. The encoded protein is CASSLGGSYTGELFF.

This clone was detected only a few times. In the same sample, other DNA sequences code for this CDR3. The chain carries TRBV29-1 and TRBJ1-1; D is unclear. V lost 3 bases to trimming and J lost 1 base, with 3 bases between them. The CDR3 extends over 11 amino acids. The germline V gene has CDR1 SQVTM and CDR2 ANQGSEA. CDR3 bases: TGCAGCGTTGAGAGGAACACTGAAGCTTTCTTT. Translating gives CSVERNTEAFF.

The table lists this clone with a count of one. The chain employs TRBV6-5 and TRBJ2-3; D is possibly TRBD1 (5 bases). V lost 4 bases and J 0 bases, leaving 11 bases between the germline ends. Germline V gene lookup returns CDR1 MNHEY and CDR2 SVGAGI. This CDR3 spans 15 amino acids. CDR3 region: CASSWGGASTDTQYF. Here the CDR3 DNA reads TGTGCCAGCAGTTGGGGCGGCGCTAGCACAGATACGCAGTATTTT.

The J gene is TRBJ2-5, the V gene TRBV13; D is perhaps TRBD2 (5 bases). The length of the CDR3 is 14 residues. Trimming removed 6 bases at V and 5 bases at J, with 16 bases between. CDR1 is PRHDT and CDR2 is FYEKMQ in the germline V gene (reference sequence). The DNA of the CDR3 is TGTGCCAGCAGTCAAGAGAGGGCCGTCGAGACCCAGTACTTC. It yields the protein CASSQERAVETQYF.

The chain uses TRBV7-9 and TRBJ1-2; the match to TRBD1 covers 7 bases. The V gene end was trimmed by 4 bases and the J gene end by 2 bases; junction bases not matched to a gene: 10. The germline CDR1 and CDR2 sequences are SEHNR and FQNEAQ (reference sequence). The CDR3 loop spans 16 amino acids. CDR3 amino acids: CASSSMATGANYGYTF. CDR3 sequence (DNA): TGTGCCAGCAGCTCGATGGCTACAGGGGCGAACTATGGCTACACCTTC. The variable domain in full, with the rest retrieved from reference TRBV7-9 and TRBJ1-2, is DTGVSQNPRHKITKRGQNVTFRCDPISEHNRLYWYRQTLGQGPEFLTYFQNEAQLEKSRLLSDRFSAERPKGSFSTLEIQRTEQGDSAMYLCASSSMATGANYGYTFGSGTRLTVV.